These 16 T cell receptor beta chains originate from one sample sequenced in a study of radiotherapy plus CTLA-4 blockade in lung cancer. Clones were read by immunoSEQ multiplex PCR, and TCRdb kept only the in-frame ones, dropping some. The sample holds over 85,000 clones; 80% to 90% are singletons and the top ten take 4.5% to 5%. The sequencing here drew on peripheral blood, taken from a patient treated with radiotherapy plus ipilimumab. The receptors stem from a human donor with non-small cell lung cancer that progressed on radiotherapy plus ipilimumab.

This clone turned up a few times. V is TRBV5-6 and J is TRBJ1-2; the D is unclear. Trimming removed 5 bases from V and 5 bases from J, with 19 bases in between. Germline CDR1 is SGHDT and CDR2 is YYEEEE. The CDR3 runs 15 residues. The chain's CDR3 is CASSVGDRASYGYTF. CDR3 DNA sequence: TGTGCCAGCAGTGTGGGCGATAGGGCCAGTTATGGCTACACCTTC.

This chain joins TRBV25-1 and TRBJ2-7; the D call may be TRBD1 or TRBD2 (5 bases each). V was pared by 4 bases and J by 3 bases, with 19 bases between. Germline V CDR1 and CDR2: MGHDK, SYGVNS. The CDR3 is 16 residues long. The chain's CDR3 is CASSGDPGIRVYEQYF. The CDR3 DNA reads as TGTGCCAGCAGTGGGGATCCCGGGATCAGGGTCTACGAGCAGTACTTC.

The chain combines TRBV19 with TRBJ1-5, with a possible D match to TRBD1 (6 bases). V shed 4 bases and J shed 6 bases, with 13 bases lying between them. This CDR3 is 14 amino acids long. Germline lookup yields CDR1 LNHDA and CDR2 SQIVND (reference sequence). CDR3 sequence: CASSTDRLRQPQHF. CDR3 in DNA: TGTGCCAGTAGTACCGACAGGCTACGTCAGCCCCAGCATTTT.

This chain joins TRBV6-4 and TRBJ2-1; D is unresolved. This CDR3 has 15 residues. The V end was cut by 6 bases, the J end by 7 bases, with 19 bases between. Per germline, CDR1 MRHNA and CDR2 SNTAGT. In DNA, the CDR3 is TGTGCCAGCAGCCCTGATGGAGCAGGTAGTAATGAGCAGTTCTTC. Translated, it gives CASSPDGAGSNEQFF.

The genes are TRBV25-1 and TRBJ2-7; D not certain. The V end was cut by 2 bases, the J end by 2 bases, with 16 bases between. This CDR3 is built from 16 residues. Germline-derived CDR1 and CDR2 are MGHDK and SYGVNS. The CDR3 DNA follows: TGTGCCAGCAGTGAACAGACCGTAAGGAATCCCTACGAGCAGTACTTC. It codes for CASSEQTVRNPYEQYF.

A few counts support this clone. The chain joins TRBV7-2 to TRBJ2-6; TRBD1 matches at 8 bases. The V gene's germline CDR1 is SGHTA and CDR2 FQGNSA. The length of the CDR3 is 17 residues. J was trimmed by 2 bases and V by 6 bases; bases with no gene match: 9. The chain's CDR3 is CASSHRPGGAGANVLTF. CDR3 nucleotide sequence: TGTGCCAGCAGTCACCGACCAGGGGGCGCTGGGGCCAACGTCCTGACTTTC.

The CDR3 DNA sequence: TGTGCCAGCAGCCAAGTGGACAGGGCCTACAATGAGCAGTTCTTC. It specifies CASSQVDRAYNEQFF. This chain links TRBV4-2 with TRBJ2-1; TRBD1 matches 8 bases. Germline V gene data show CDR1 as LGHNA and CDR2 as YNFKEQ. Trimming removed 1 base from V and 2 bases from J; junction bases left unmatched: 1. The CDR3 length is 15 residues.

The chain is built from TRBV5-8 and TRBJ2-1; 14 bases line up with TRBD2. The CDR3 runs to 14 residues. Per germline, CDR1 SGHTS and CDR2 YDEGEE. The trim removed 8 bases at V and 6 bases at J, leaving 4 bases unmatched. The CDR3 is CASTGTSGSNEQFF. CDR3 bases: TGTGCCAGTACCGGGACTAGCGGGAGCAATGAGCAGTTCTTC.

V and J are TRBV5-8 and TRBJ2-7; 12 bases are shared with TRBD1. V lost 2 bases, J lost 5 bases, and 2 bases stayed unmatched. CDR1 is SGHTS, CDR2 YDEGEE, per germline. CDR3 length equals 14 residues. CDR3 sequence (DNA): TGTGCCAGCAGCTTCCGGGACAGGGGGCACGAGCAGTACTTC. Translated, it gives CASSFRDRGHEQYF.

This chain joins TRBV7-3 and TRBJ2-7; no reliable D call. CDR1 is SGHTA, CDR2 FQGTGA, per germline. Trimming cost V 2 bases and J 5 bases, with 10 bases left between them. The CDR3 runs 13 residues. CDR3 bases: TGTGCCAGCAGCTTAGGGGTTTACAACGAGCAGTACTTC. Translated: CASSLGVYNEQYF.

Comments on this clone: A read error may account for a junction end that differs from germline. The V call is TRBV7-7, the J call TRBJ2-7; 11 bases are shared with TRBD1. The CDR3 is 14 residues long. Looked up from germline, CDR1 is SSHAT and CDR2 is FNYEAQ (reference sequence). In DNA form, the CDR3 reads TGTGCTAGCAGCCCCGGACAGGGGGCCAGCGAGCAGTACTTC. Protein product: CASSPGQGASEQYF.

The CDR3 spells CASSLPGEQFF. For the CDR3, the DNA is TGTGCCAGCAGCTTGCCGGGTGAGCAGTTCTTC. The chain uses TRBV7-8 and TRBJ2-1; D gene ambiguous. The germline V gene encodes CDR1 SGHVS and CDR2 FQNEAQ. The CDR3 runs 11 residues. Trimming pared 3 bases from V and 9 bases from J, leaving 6 bases between.

V usage is TRBV9 and J usage is TRBJ2-1; TRBD2 agrees at 16 bases. The CDR3 is 22 residues long. From germline, CDR1 is SGDLS and CDR2 YYNGEE. Losses at the gene ends were 4 bases for V and 2 bases for J; bases not matched to a gene: 18. The CDR3 nucleotides read TGTGCCAGCAGCCCTCACCCTCTAGAGCCGGGACTAGCGGGAGGGCCCTACAATGAGCAGTTCTTC. Translated: CASSPHPLEPGLAGGPYNEQFF.

The chain combines TRBV7-9 with TRBJ2-2; TRBD1 might be the D (8 bases). Germline V gene sequence: CDR1 SEHNR, CDR2 FQNEAQ (reference sequence). Trimming shortened V by 5 bases and J by 3 bases, and 19 bases separated the two germline ends. CDR3 length equals 17 residues. The CDR3 nucleotides read TGTGCCAGCAGCCCCCGAGGGAGGGACAGGCACACCGGGGAGCTGTTTTTT. As protein: CASSPRGRDRHTGELFF.

DNA of the CDR3: TGTGCCAGCACCCAGGACAGCTATGGCTACACCTTC. This gives the protein CASTQDSYGYTF. The V and J genes are TRBV6-5 and TRBJ1-2; tentative D call: TRBD1 (6 bases). Germline V gene sequence: CDR1 MNHEY, CDR2 SVGAGI. Trimming pared 7 bases from V and 4 bases from J, leaving 10 bases between. The CDR3 contains 12 residues.

This clone has only a few counts. The rearrangement uses TRBV6-1 and TRBJ1-1, with D perhaps TRBD1 (6 bases). Trimming took 4 bases from V and 12 from J, leaving 24 bases between them. CDR1 is MNHNS, CDR2 SASEGT, per germline. The CDR3 extends over 15 amino acids. The CDR3 DNA is TGTGCCAGCAGTGGGAGGACAGAAAGGGTGAGGATCCCTTTCTTT. It encodes CASSGRTERVRIPFF.